The 4 T cell receptor beta chains reported below all come from one sample, sequenced in a study of response to subunit inactivated influenza vaccine. TCRdb ran MiXCR on the RT-PCR reads and lists one entry per CDR3 protein. This sample has about 570,000 distinct CDR3 sequences, with around 11% found just once. These same records also appear under a second study, on T cells expressing NK-cell markers. That work contributes: The authors generated TCR beta cDNA through 5'RACE template switching with UMIs.

This specimen was PBMCs from blood, taken on the day of vaccination. These receptors all stem from a man aged 45-65 years who received an inactivated influenza vaccine.

The J gene is TRBJ2-1, the V gene TRBV20-1; TRBD1 might be the D (6 bases). V was pared by 3 bases and J by 12 bases, with 15 bases between. Germline values: CDR1 DFQATT, CDR2 SNEGSKA (reference sequence). The CDR3 totals 12 residues. The CDR3 DNA follows: TGCAGTGCTAGCGGACAGAAATTGGTGCAGTTCTTC. Translation: CSASGQKLVQFF.

This chain joins TRBV6-1 and TRBJ2-7, with D possibly matching TRBD1 (6 bases). The CDR3 is made up of 13 amino acids. V lost 6 bases and J 3 bases, leaving 12 bases between the germline ends. Looked up from germline, CDR1 is MNHNS and CDR2 is SASEGT. The CDR3 loop is CASRVQGYYEQYF. The CDR3 DNA is TGTGCCAGCAGAGTACAGGGCTACTACGAGCAGTACTTC.

This clonotype was picked up many times. The chain couples TRBV5-1 to TRBJ2-2, with 9 bases identical to TRBD1. Per germline, CDR1 SGHRS and CDR2 YFSETQ. The trim removed 4 bases at V and 3 bases at J, leaving 4 bases unmatched. CDR3 length equals 15 residues. The CDR3 is CASSKRQGDTGELFF. The CDR3 DNA is TGCGCCAGCAGCAAAAGACAGGGGGACACCGGGGAGCTGTTTTTT.

V gene TRBV29-1 combines with J gene TRBJ2-5; D may correspond to TRBD1 or TRBD2 (6 bases each). This CDR3 contains 12 residues. The V end was cut by 8 bases, the J end by 3 bases, with 13 bases between. In germline, CDR1 is SQVTM, CDR2 ANQGSEA. CDR3 DNA sequence: TGCAGCTCCTGGGGGGCAGAAGAGACCCAGTACTTC. It is translated as CSSWGAEETQYF.